The 32 T cell receptor beta chains below come from one sample, sequenced in a study of T cell repertoires in cytomegalovirus infection. One entry per CDR3 protein results from TCRdb running MiXCR on the reads. The table includes around 71,000 distinct CDR3 sequences, 20% to 25% detected once. Their cognate antigens are unknown. The sequenced sample was CD8+ T cells from cultured PBMCs, obtained from culture after CMV antigen stimulation. Receptors originate from a human donor in good health (CMV status not recorded). Some clones in this sample may be carry-over from other donors' samples.

V and J are TRBV7-4 and TRBJ1-5, with TRBD1 identical over 7 bases. After removal of 5 bases from V and 7 bases from J, the junction contained 5 bases not matched to a gene. Per the germline V gene, CDR1 is SGHVT and CDR2 is SQSDAQ. There are 13 residues in the CDR3. In DNA, the CDR3 is TGTGCCAGCAGCCCGGACAGGAACCAGCCCCAGCATTTT. Translated, it gives CASSPDRNQPQHF.

The chain has TRBV6-2 or TRBV6-3 and TRBJ2-7; D unresolved. The CDR3 has 14 residues. From germline, CDR1 is MNHEY and CDR2 SVGEGT. V was clipped by 8 bases and J by 3 bases, with 17 bases between them. The CDR3 loop is CASLPAVIGYEQYF. The DNA for the CDR3 is TGTGCCAGCTTACCGGCTGTTATCGGCTACGAGCAGTACTTC.

The table lists this clonotype with a few counts. The V and J genes are TRBV19 and TRBJ1-5, with TRBD1 as a possible D gene (5 bases). This CDR3 region has 17 residues. The V gene lost 3 bases and the J gene lost 1 base, with 16 bases spanning the gap. Germline CDR1 and CDR2: LNHDA and SQIVND (reference sequence). The CDR3 protein is CASSIRSGGRSNQPQHF. CDR3 in DNA: TGTGCCAGTAGTATCCGTAGTGGGGGTCGGAGCAATCAGCCCCAGCATTTT. The full variable domain, in which reference TRBV19 and TRBJ1-5 provide the parts outside the CDR3, is DGGITQSPKYLFRKEGQNVTLSCEQNLNHDAMYWYRQDPGQGLRLIYYSQIVNDFQKGDIAEGYSVSREKKESFPLTVTSAQKNPTAFYLCASSIRSGGRSNQPQHFGDGTRLSIL.

This clonotype has more than one count but fewer than ten. V is TRBV20-1 and J is TRBJ1-6, with D tentatively TRBD1 (5 bases). The ends were cut back, 6 bases at V and 7 bases at J, with 16 bases in the middle. This CDR3 has 14 residues. In germline, CDR1 is DFQATT, CDR2 SNEGSKA (reference sequence). The CDR3, as DNA: TGCAGTGCAACCCACCGGGACCGAAATTCACCCCTCCACTTT. This sequence encodes CSATHRDRNSPLHF.

This clonotype was counted only a few times. The chain has TRBV12-3 or TRBV12-4 and TRBJ1-2, with D possibly TRBD1 on 5 matching bases. The length of the CDR3 is 12 residues. The ends were cut back, 6 bases at V and 4 bases at J, with 9 bases in the middle. The CDR3 sequence is CASSQGIYGYTF. The CDR3 bases are TGTGCCAGCAGCCAGGGAATCTATGGCTACACCTTC.

This clonotype was detected only a few times. The V gene is TRBV4-1, the J gene TRBJ2-7; D is ambiguous. V lost 0 bases, J lost 5 bases, and 17 bases lay in between. CDR1 and CDR2 from the germline V gene are MGHRA and YSYEKL. CDR3 size: 16 residues. The CDR3 DNA reads as TGCGCCAGCAGCCAAGATCCTCTTTTACAGACGGACGAGCAGTACTTC. This codes for CASSQDPLLQTDEQYF.

J is TRBJ2-1 and V is TRBV4-1; D is unclear. The CDR3 consists of 16 residues. Germline V lookup: CDR1 MGHRA, CDR2 YSYEKL. Trimming removed 4 bases from V and 0 bases from J, with 13 bases in between. The CDR3 protein is CASSRSTSGSYNEQFF. CDR3 coding DNA: TGCGCCAGCAGCCGTTCGACTTCGGGCTCCTACAATGAGCAGTTCTTC.

V and J are TRBV7-2 and TRBJ1-2; a possible D gene is TRBD1 (5 bases). Trimming took off 5 bases at V and 0 bases at J, with 10 bases between the two ends. Germline V gene data show CDR1 as SGHTA and CDR2 as FQGNSA. The CDR3 is made up of 14 amino acids. The CDR3 loop reads CASSRGDANYGYTF. The CDR3 DNA follows: TGTGCCAGCAGCCGAGGGGATGCTAACTATGGCTACACCTTC.

This chain links TRBV30 with TRBJ1-5; D not certain. CDR1 is GTSNPN and CDR2 is SVGIG in the germline V gene (reference sequence). V gave up 4 bases and J gave up 4 bases, with 8 bases separating them. CDR3 length: 12 amino acids. The CDR3 coding sequence is TGTGCCTGGACGCACATGAATCAGCCCCAGCATTTT. Translating gives CAWTHMNQPQHF.

This clonotype was detected a few times. J is TRBJ1-6 and V is TRBV4-1, with D unresolved. Germline V CDR1 and CDR2: MGHRA, YSYEKL. The CDR3 consists of 17 residues. Trimming took 0 bases from V and 0 from J, leaving 9 bases between them. CDR3 loop: CASSQDSGSSYNSPLHF. DNA of the CDR3: TGCGCCAGCAGCCAAGATTCAGGATCCTCCTATAATTCACCCCTCCACTTT.

In this sample, this clonotype is medium-sized. This sequence joins TRBV6-2 or TRBV6-3 and TRBJ2-3; D not resolved. CDR1 is MNHEY and CDR2 is SVGEGT in the germline V gene. This CDR3 spans 13 amino acids. With 8 bases removed from V and 4 bases from J, the gap between germline ends came to 13 bases. The DNA of the CDR3 is TGTGCCAGCCTGTGGGATGAGGCAGATACGCAGTATTTT. It translates to CASLWDEADTQYF.

This chain links TRBV7-8 with TRBJ2-7; 8 bases are a match to TRBD1. V shed 5 bases, J shed 3 bases, and the junction held 9 bases outside the gene matches. Germline CDR1 is SGHVS and CDR2 is FQNEAQ. This CDR3 spans 15 amino acids. CDR3 sequence: CASSAGGDRGYEQYF. The CDR3 bases are TGTGCCAGCAGCGCAGGCGGTGACAGGGGCTACGAGCAGTACTTC. Complete variable domain (other parts from reference TRBV7-8 and TRBJ2-7): GAGVSQSPRYKVAKRGQDVALRCDPISGHVSLFWYQQALGQGPEFLTYFQNEAQLDKSGLPSDRFFAERPEGSVSTLKIQRTQQEDSAVYLCASSAGGDRGYEQYFGPGTRLTVT.

The rearrangement joins TRBV29-1 to TRBJ1-1, with TRBD1 identical over 8 bases. The CDR3 sequence is 13 residues long. Trimming removed 7 bases from V and 6 bases from J; junction bases left unmatched: 10. Germline CDR1 reads SQVTM; CDR2 reads ANQGSEA. This CDR3 reads CSASTGARAEAFF. The CDR3, as DNA: TGCAGCGCCTCGACAGGGGCCAGGGCTGAAGCTTTCTTT.

This clonotype was picked up many times. V and J are TRBV7-6 and TRBJ2-5; 7 positions agree with TRBD2. The CDR3 has 14 amino acids. V was clipped by 5 bases and J by 1 base; unmatched bases: 4. Germline lookup yields CDR1 SGHVS and CDR2 FNYEAQ. The CDR3 sequence is CASSREVAQETQYF. The DNA for the CDR3 is TGTGCCAGCAGCCGGGAGGTAGCCCAAGAGACCCAGTACTTC.

In its sample, this clonotype was seen a few times. This chain links TRBV19 with TRBJ2-7; D is unclear. V lost 4 bases and J lost 6, with 16 bases in between. Per the germline V gene, CDR1 is LNHDA and CDR2 is SQIVND (reference sequence). The CDR3 is 14 residues long. The CDR3 here is CASSKFPIIAEQYF. The DNA of the CDR3 is TGTGCCAGTAGTAAGTTCCCCATCATTGCCGAGCAGTACTTC. Full variable domain (missing parts from reference TRBV19 and TRBJ2-7): DGGITQSPKYLFRKEGQNVTLSCEQNLNHDAMYWYRQDPGQGLRLIYYSQIVNDFQKGDIAEGYSVSREKKESFPLTVTSAQKNPTAFYLCASSKFPIIAEQYFGPGTRLTVT.

The rearrangement joins TRBV7-6 to TRBJ2-7, with D perhaps TRBD1 (5 bases). Trimming took 1 base from V and 4 from J, leaving 11 bases between them. Germline V lookup: CDR1 SGHVS, CDR2 FNYEAQ. The CDR3 spans 14 residues. The CDR3, as DNA: TGTGCCAGCAGCTTAGGGACACCACTTTACGAGCAGTACTTC. The encoded protein is CASSLGTPLYEQYF.

V usage is TRBV7-9 and J usage is TRBJ2-7, with TRBD2 matching 7 bases. This CDR3 region has 15 residues. CDR1 and CDR2 from the germline V gene are SEHNR and FQNEAQ (reference sequence). Trimming cost V 6 bases and J 2 bases; bases outside gene matches: 10. This chain's CDR3 is CASRFSGGPAYEQYF. Here the CDR3 DNA reads TGTGCCAGCAGATTTTCGGGGGGACCCGCCTACGAGCAGTACTTC.

The CDR3 DNA is TGTGCCAGCAGCTTTGGGGTCAATGAGCAGTTCTTC. Protein sequence: CASSFGVNEQFF. This chain uses TRBV11-2 with TRBJ2-1; D gene ambiguous. Germline assignment: CDR1 SGHAT and CDR2 FQNNGV. The CDR3 contains 12 residues. Trimming stripped 3 bases from V and 6 bases from J, with 6 bases between.

The sample holds one count of this clonotype. This chain links TRBV20-1 with TRBJ2-3; TRBD1 aligns across 7 bases. With 1 base clipped from V and 4 bases from J, the junction kept 5 bases outside the gene matches. The CDR3 spans 14 residues. The germline V gene has CDR1 DFQATT and CDR2 SNEGSKA (reference sequence). CDR3 DNA: TGCAGTGCTAGAGCACAGGGGCGGGCAGATACGCAGTATTTT. Encoded protein: CSARAQGRADTQYF.

This chain joins TRBV7-9 and TRBJ1-2, with a weak D call TRBD1 (6 bases). The CDR3 sequence is 14 residues long. CDR1 and CDR2 (germline): SEHNR, FQNEAQ (reference sequence). Trimming cost V 5 bases and J 8 bases, with 18 bases left between them. The CDR3 DNA follows: TGTGCCAGCAGCCCCCCTGATGGGGGCCGCGGCTACACCTTC. Its protein is CASSPPDGGRGYTF.

V usage is TRBV7-6 and J usage is TRBJ1-4, with 7 bases identical to TRBD1. This CDR3 region has 14 residues. The ends lost 4 bases at V and 10 bases at J; junction bases unmatched: 9. The germline V gene encodes CDR1 SGHVS and CDR2 FNYEAQ. CDR3 coding DNA: TGTGCCAGCAGCTCATCCGGGACAGTAGTAAAACTGTTTTTT. Translation: CASSSSGTVVKLFF.

There are a few counts of this clonotype. This chain connects TRBV7-9 to TRBJ2-7, with D perhaps matching TRBD2 (5 bases). This CDR3 has 14 amino acids. The ends were cut back, 1 base at V and 3 bases at J, with 10 bases in the middle. Per germline, CDR1 SEHNR and CDR2 FQNEAQ (reference sequence). The CDR3 is CASSLDYGVYEQYF. The CDR3 DNA sequence: TGTGCCAGCAGCTTAGATTACGGGGTCTACGAGCAGTACTTC.

This clonotype was picked up a small number of times. This chain connects TRBV4-1 to TRBJ1-5, with a weak D call TRBD1 (6 bases). Germline V lookup: CDR1 MGHRA, CDR2 YSYEKL. Trimming removed 5 bases from V and 1 base from J, with 12 bases in between. The CDR3 totals 15 residues. The CDR3 DNA sequence: TGCGCCAGCAGCGTAGACAGGAAAAGCAATCAGCCCCAGCATTTT. It specifies CASSVDRKSNQPQHF.

This clonotype came up a few times. The chain links TRBV6-5 to TRBJ2-5, with 7 bases lining up with TRBD2. Trimming at V came to 0 bases and at J to 5 bases, leaving 6 bases not matched to a gene. The CDR3 runs to 15 residues. Per germline, CDR1 MNHEY and CDR2 SVGAGI. The CDR3 here is CASSYSTGGEETQYF. CDR3 in DNA: TGTGCCAGCAGTTACTCGACGGGGGGAGAGGAGACCCAGTACTTC.

This clonotype appeared a few times. DNA of the CDR3: TGCGCCAGCAGCCAAGACCGGGGGACCTACGAGCAGTACTTC. Translation gives CASSQDRGTYEQYF. V is TRBV4-1 and J is TRBJ2-7, with D perhaps matching TRBD2 (6 bases). Between the trimmed V and J ends, which lost 0 bases and 2 bases, there was a span of 8 bases. Germline values: CDR1 MGHRA, CDR2 YSYEKL. The length of the CDR3 is 14 residues.

This clonotype has only a few counts. V is TRBV14 and J is TRBJ2-5; D is possibly TRBD1 or TRBD2 (5 bases each). The CDR3 contains 16 residues. V was cut by 1 base and J by 5 bases, with 17 bases left in between. CDR1 is SGHDN and CDR2 is FVKESK in the germline V gene. The CDR3 here is CASSQGDRGVRETQYF. CDR3 bases: TGTGCCAGCAGCCAAGGGGATCGAGGGGTACGGGAGACCCAGTACTTC.

This clonotype was detected ten times or more. The genes are TRBV6-5 and TRBJ1-2; 8 bases align to TRBD1. With 5 bases clipped from V and 8 bases from J, the junction kept 10 bases outside the gene matches. The CDR3 is 14 amino acids. Germline lookup yields CDR1 MNHEY and CDR2 SVGAGI. CDR3 sequence reads: CASSRGQAAEGYTF. CDR3 in DNA: TGTGCCAGCAGTAGGGGACAGGCGGCAGAGGGCTACACCTTC.

The CDR3 DNA is TGTGCCAGCAGTGAAGACAGGGGAAACACTGAAGCTTTCTTT. This translates into CASSEDRGNTEAFF. The V call is TRBV6-1, the J call TRBJ1-1, with 7 bases aligning to TRBD1. The CDR3 sequence is 14 residues long. Unmatched junction bases numbered 1, after V lost 1 base and J lost 2 bases. CDR1 and CDR2 (germline): MNHNS, SASEGT.

This clonotype was counted between two and nine times. The chain recombines TRBV10-3 with TRBJ2-7, with D hard to call. V was cut by 0 bases and J by 3 bases, with 12 bases left in between. This CDR3 has 15 residues. Germline loops: CDR1 ENHRY, CDR2 SYGVKD. CDR3 DNA sequence: TGTGCCATCAGTGAGTCGCGGCCCCCGAGCTACGAGCAGTACTTC. Its translation: CAISESRPPSYEQYF.

The gene calls are TRBV6-5 and TRBJ2-1, with 9 bases aligning to TRBD2. The CDR3 totals 16 residues. Germline V CDR1 and CDR2: MNHEY, SVGAGI. V was clipped by 2 bases and J by 5 bases; unmatched bases: 7. The CDR3 loop reads CASSYDLAGSNNEQFF. The CDR3 nucleotides read TGTGCCAGCAGTTACGATCTAGCGGGGTCAAACAATGAGCAGTTCTTC.

V usage is TRBV7-2 and J usage is TRBJ1-5; tentative D call: TRBD1 (5 bases). The V and J ends lost 1 base and 3 bases respectively, with 10 bases between them. This CDR3 comprises 15 residues. Germline V gene lookup returns CDR1 SGHTA and CDR2 FQGNSA. In DNA, the CDR3 is TGTGCCAGCAGCTTAGAGAGACAGCACAATCAGCCCCAGCATTTT. It encodes CASSLERQHNQPQHF.

The V and J genes are TRBV5-3 and TRBJ1-2; the D gene is possibly TRBD1 (5 bases). TRBV5-3 is known as an ORF, though its function is uncertain. The CDR3 runs 12 residues. The V and J ends lost 8 bases and 3 bases respectively, with 11 bases between them. CDR3: CASRGQDYGYTF. The DNA of the CDR3 is TGTGCCAGCCGTGGACAAGACTATGGCTACACCTTC.